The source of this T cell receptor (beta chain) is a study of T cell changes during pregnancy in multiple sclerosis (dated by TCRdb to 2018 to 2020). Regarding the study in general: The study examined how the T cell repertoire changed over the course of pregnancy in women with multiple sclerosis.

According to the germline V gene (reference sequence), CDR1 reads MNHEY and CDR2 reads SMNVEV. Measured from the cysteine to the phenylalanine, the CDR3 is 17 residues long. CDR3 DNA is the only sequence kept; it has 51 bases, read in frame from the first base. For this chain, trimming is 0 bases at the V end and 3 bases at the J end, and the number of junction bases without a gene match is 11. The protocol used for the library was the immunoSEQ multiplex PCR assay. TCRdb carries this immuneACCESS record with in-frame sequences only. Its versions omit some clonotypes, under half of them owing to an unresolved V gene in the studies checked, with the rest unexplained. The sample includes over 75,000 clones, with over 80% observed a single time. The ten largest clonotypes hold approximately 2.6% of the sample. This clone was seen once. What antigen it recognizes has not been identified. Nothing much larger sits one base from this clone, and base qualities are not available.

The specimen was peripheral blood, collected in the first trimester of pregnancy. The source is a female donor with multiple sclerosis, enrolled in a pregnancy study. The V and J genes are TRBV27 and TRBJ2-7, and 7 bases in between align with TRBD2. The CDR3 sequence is CASSLSSAKGGSYEQYF. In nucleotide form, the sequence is TGTGCCAGCAGTTTATCGTCCGCAAAGGGCGGGAGCTACGAGCAGTACTTC.